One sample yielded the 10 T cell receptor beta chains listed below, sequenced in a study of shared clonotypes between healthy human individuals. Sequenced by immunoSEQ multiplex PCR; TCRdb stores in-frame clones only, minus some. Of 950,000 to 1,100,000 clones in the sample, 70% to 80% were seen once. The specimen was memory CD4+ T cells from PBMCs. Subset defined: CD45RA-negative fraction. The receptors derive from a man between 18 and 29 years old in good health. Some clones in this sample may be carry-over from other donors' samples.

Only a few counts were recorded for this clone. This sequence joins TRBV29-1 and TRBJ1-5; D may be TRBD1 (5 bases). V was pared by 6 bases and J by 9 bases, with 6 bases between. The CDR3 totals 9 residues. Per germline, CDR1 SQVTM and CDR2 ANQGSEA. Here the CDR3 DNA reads TGCAGCGTGGGGGGGCCCCAGCATTTT. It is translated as CSVGGPQHF.

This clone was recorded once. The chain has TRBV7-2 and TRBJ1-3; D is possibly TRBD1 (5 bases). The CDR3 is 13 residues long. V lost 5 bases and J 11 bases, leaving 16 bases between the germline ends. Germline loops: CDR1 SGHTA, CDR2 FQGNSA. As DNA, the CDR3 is TGTGCCAGCAGCCCGGGACGTGAAAGGCCCATATATTTT. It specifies CASSPGRERPIYF.

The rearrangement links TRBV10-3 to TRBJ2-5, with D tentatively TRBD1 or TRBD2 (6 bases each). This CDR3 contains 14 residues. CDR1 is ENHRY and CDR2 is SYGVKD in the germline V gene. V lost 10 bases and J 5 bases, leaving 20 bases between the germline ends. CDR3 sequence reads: CATRLGGGGETQYF. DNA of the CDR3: TGTGCCACCAGGCTGGGGGGCGGCGGTGAGACCCAGTACTTC.

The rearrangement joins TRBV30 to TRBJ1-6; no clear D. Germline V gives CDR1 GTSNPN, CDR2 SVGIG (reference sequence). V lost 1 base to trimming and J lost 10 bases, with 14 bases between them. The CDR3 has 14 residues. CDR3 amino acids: CAWSGWSPSSPLHF. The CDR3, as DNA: TGTGCCTGGAGTGGCTGGAGTCCGTCCTCACCCCTCCACTTT.

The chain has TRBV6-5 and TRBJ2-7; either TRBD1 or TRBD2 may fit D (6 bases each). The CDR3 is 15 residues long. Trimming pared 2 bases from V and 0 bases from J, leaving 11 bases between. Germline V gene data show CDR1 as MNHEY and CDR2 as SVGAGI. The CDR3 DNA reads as TGTGCCAGCAGTTACGTCGGGGGCCTCTCCTACGAGCAGTACTTC. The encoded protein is CASSYVGGLSYEQYF.

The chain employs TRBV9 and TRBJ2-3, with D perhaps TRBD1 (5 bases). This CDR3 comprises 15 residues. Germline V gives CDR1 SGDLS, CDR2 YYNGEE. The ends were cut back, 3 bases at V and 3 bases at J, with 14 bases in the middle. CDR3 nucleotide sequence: TGTGCCAGCAGCGGAACAGGATGCGGTACAGATACGCAGTATTTT. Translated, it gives CASSGTGCGTDTQYF.

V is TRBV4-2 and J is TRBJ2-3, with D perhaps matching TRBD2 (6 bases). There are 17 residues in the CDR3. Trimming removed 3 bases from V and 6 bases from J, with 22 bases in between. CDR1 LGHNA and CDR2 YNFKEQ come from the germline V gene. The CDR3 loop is CASSHRPGGKGRDTQYF. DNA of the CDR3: TGTGCCAGCAGCCATCGCCCGGGCGGGAAGGGTAGGGATACGCAGTATTTT.

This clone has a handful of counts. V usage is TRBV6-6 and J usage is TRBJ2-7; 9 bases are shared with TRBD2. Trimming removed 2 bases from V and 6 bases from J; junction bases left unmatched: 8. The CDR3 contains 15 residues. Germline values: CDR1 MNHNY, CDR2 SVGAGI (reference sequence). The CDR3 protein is CASSYRLAGLIEQYF. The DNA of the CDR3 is TGTGCCAGCAGTTACAGGCTAGCGGGGCTGATCGAGCAGTACTTC.

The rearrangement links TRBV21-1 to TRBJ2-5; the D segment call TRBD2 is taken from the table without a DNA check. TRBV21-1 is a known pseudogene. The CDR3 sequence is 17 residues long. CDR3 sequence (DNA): TGTGCCAGCAGCAAAGATCGGGGGACCCATAACCGAGAGACCCAGTACTTC. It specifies CASSKDRGTHNRETQYF.

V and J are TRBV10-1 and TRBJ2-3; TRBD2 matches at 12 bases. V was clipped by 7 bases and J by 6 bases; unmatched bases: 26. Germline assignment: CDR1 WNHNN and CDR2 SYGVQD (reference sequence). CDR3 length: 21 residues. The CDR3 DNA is TGCGCCAGCATTGCGACTGGGTCCCCCCGGCTAGCGGGAGGGCCTAGTGATACGCAGTATTTT. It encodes CASIATGSPRLAGGPSDTQYF.